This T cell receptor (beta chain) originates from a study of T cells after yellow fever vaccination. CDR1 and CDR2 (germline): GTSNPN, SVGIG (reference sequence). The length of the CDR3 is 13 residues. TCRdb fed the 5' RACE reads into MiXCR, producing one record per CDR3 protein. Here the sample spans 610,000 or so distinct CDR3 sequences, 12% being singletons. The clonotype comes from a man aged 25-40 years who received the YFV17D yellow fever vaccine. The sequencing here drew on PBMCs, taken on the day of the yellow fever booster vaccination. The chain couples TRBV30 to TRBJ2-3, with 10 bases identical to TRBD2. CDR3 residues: CAKTSGATDTQYF. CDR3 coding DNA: TGTGCAAAAACTAGCGGGGCCACAGATACGCAGTATTTT.